This T cell receptor beta chain derives from a study of CDR3 diversity in severe acne. Using its own MiXCR run on the PCR reads, TCRdb lists one record per CDR3 protein. Among fewer than 100,000 distinct CDR3 sequences listed, 45% to 65% were seen once. The CDR3 has 14 residues. Per germline, CDR1 SGHAT and CDR2 FQNNGV. Trimming removed 7 bases from V and 8 bases from J; junction bases left unmatched: 7. Comment on this clonotype: A read error may explain this, as a much larger clone is one base away.

This TCR derives from a male donor in good health, without acne. The genes are TRBV11-2 and TRBJ2-1; 11 bases agree with TRBD2. The specimen sequenced was blood. The CDR3 is CASKTSGGYDEQFF. CDR3 bases: TGTGCCAGCAAAACTAGCGGGGGTTACGATGAGCAGTTCTTC.